A single sample is the source of the 21 T cell receptor beta chains below, sequenced in a study of shared clonotypes between healthy human individuals. The repertoire was sequenced with immunoSEQ multiplex PCR; TCRdb's copy has only in-frame clones and lacks some. The sample has around 700,000 clones, about two thirds seen once. Material for sequencing was memory CD4+ T cells sorted from blood. Subset in this sample: CD45RA-negative fraction. Source of these receptors: a woman aged 30 to 39 in good health.

This clone was counted once. The V and J genes are TRBV7-3 and TRBJ2-3, with 10 bases identical to TRBD1. In germline, CDR1 is SGHTA, CDR2 FQGTGA. The CDR3 has 13 amino acids. The J segment lost 9 bases and the V segment lost 3 bases, leaving 3 bases of the junction unmatched. In DNA form, the CDR3 reads TGTGCCAGCAGCTTGACAGGGGGCGTCACGCAGTATTTT. The encoded protein is CASSLTGGVTQYF.

This clone was seen more than once but under ten times. The V gene is TRBV5-1, the J gene TRBJ2-7; either TRBD1 or TRBD2 may fit D (5 bases each). This CDR3 is 15 amino acids long. V was cut by 4 bases and J by 0 bases, with 14 bases left in between. Germline V lookup: CDR1 SGHRS, CDR2 YFSETQ. The CDR3, as DNA: TGCGCCAGCAGCCGGCCGGGGCCGAGCTCCTACGAGCAGTACTTC. Protein product: CASSRPGPSSYEQYF.

The chain links TRBV6-5 to TRBJ1-2; D remains unclear. The germline V gene encodes CDR1 MNHEY and CDR2 SVGAGI. Trimming cost V 4 bases and J 0 bases, with 9 bases left between them. The CDR3 spans 14 residues. The chain's CDR3 is CASSLTVTNYGYTF. In DNA, the CDR3 is TGTGCCAGCAGTTTAACGGTCACTAACTATGGCTACACCTTC.

The CDR3 DNA sequence: TGTGCCAGCAGCGCACGATGGACTAGCGGGGCCGGAGATACGCAGTATTTT. Its protein is CASSARWTSGAGDTQYF. This chain links TRBV9 with TRBJ2-3, with 12 bases matching TRBD2. This CDR3 is 17 amino acids long. Germline CDR1 and CDR2: SGDLS and YYNGEE. Trimming cost V 3 bases and J 5 bases; bases outside gene matches: 10. Drawing the rest from reference TRBV9 and TRBJ2-3, the complete variable domain is DSGVTQTPKHLITATGQRVTLRCSPRSGDLSVYWYQQSLDQGLQFLIQYYNGEERAKGNILERFSAQQFPDLHSELNLSSLELGDSALYFCASSARWTSGAGDTQYFGPGTRLTVL.

The J gene is TRBJ2-2, the V gene TRBV7-3; TRBD1 might be the D (6 bases). The V gene's germline CDR1 is SGHTA and CDR2 FQGTGA. CDR3 length equals 14 residues. Trimming removed 7 bases from V and 3 bases from J, with 12 bases in between. The chain's CDR3 is CASKQGPDTGELFF. CDR3 DNA sequence: TGTGCCAGCAAACAGGGTCCGGACACCGGGGAGCTGTTTTTT.

This clone was found a few times. This chain joins TRBV28 and TRBJ1-1; 7 bases agree with TRBD1. Looked up from germline, CDR1 is MDHEN and CDR2 is SYDVKM. The junction had 1 base not matched to a gene; V was cut back by 8 bases and J by 1 base. The CDR3 length is 12 residues. CDR3 DNA: TGTGCCAGCTGGGACAGGAACACTGAAGCTTTCTTT. This gives the protein CASWDRNTEAFF. Filled out from reference TRBV28 and TRBJ1-1, the complete variable domain reads DVKVTQSSRYLVKRTGEKVFLECVQDMDHENMFWYRQDPGLGLRLIYFSYDVKMKEKGDIPEGYSVSREKKERFSLILESASTNQTSMYLCASWDRNTEAFFGQGTRLTVV.

V gene TRBV6-1 combines with J gene TRBJ1-2; TRBD1 aligns across 9 bases. Unmatched junction bases numbered 7, after V lost 7 bases and J lost 1 base. Germline-derived CDR1 and CDR2 are MNHNS and SASEGT. The CDR3 totals 15 residues. The CDR3 here is CASIPGTGFNYGYTF. For the CDR3, the DNA is TGTGCCAGCATCCCCGGGACAGGGTTTAACTATGGCTACACCTTC.

This clone was counted once. Distinct nucleotide sequences in the sample also encode this CDR3. J is TRBJ2-1 and V is TRBV5-1, with D possibly matching TRBD1 (5 bases). This CDR3 has 15 residues. Germline CDR1 and CDR2: SGHRS and YFSETQ. Trimming took off 4 bases at V and 0 bases at J, with 11 bases between the two ends. CDR3 DNA: TGCGCCAGCAGCCAAGACAGCCACTCCTACAATGAGCAGTTCTTC. Its protein product is CASSQDSHSYNEQFF.

This clone was seen only a few times. The CDR3 DNA reads TGTGCCAGCAGGTTGCCAGGGGGCGGCCCTCAGCCCCAGCATTTT. This translates into CASRLPGGGPQPQHF. The chain joins TRBV28 to TRBJ1-5; TRBD1 matches at 8 bases. V dropped 6 bases and J dropped 6; count of bases not matched to a gene: 10. Germline V gene data show CDR1 as MDHEN and CDR2 as SYDVKM. The CDR3 consists of 15 residues.

CDR3 DNA sequence: TGTGCCAGCACCGACAGTGACCACTCTGGAAACACCATATATTTT. Translating gives CASTDSDHSGNTIYF. The chain combines TRBV6-6 with TRBJ1-3; D is possibly TRBD1 (5 bases). Trimming cost V 7 bases and J 0 bases, with 13 bases left between them. The CDR3 extends over 15 amino acids. Per the germline V gene, CDR1 is MNHNY and CDR2 is SVGAGI (reference sequence).

This clone has more than one count but fewer than ten. This same CDR3 is encoded by further DNA sequences in the sample. This chain joins TRBV27 and TRBJ1-3; D is unclear. This CDR3 contains 13 residues. Trimming took off 5 bases at V and 4 bases at J, with 9 bases between the two ends. Germline V gives CDR1 MNHEY, CDR2 SMNVEV (reference sequence). The CDR3 sequence: CASSPSGGNTIYF. The CDR3 DNA reads as TGTGCCAGCAGTCCCTCAGGAGGAAACACCATATATTTT.

V is TRBV4-1 and J is TRBJ2-3; 7 bases line up with TRBD2. The CDR3 is 15 amino acids. J lost 6 bases, V lost 6 bases, and 12 bases had no gene match. Germline lookup yields CDR1 MGHRA and CDR2 YSYEKL. The CDR3 sequence: CASRRTGLIRDTQYF. Here the CDR3 DNA reads TGCGCCAGCAGGCGCACGGGACTAATTCGGGATACGCAGTATTTT.

The chain employs TRBV7-2 and TRBJ2-1; D assignment may be TRBD1 or TRBD2 (5 bases each). Trimming shortened V by 5 bases and J by 0 bases, and 8 bases separated the two germline ends. Germline assignment: CDR1 SGHTA and CDR2 FQGNSA. This CDR3 is built from 14 residues. The CDR3 loop reads CASSRGFSYNEQFF. CDR3 coding DNA: TGTGCCAGCAGCCGGGGCTTCTCCTACAATGAGCAGTTCTTC. The full variable domain, with the rest looked up from reference TRBV7-2 and TRBJ2-1, is GAGVSQSPSNKVTEKGKDVELRCDPISGHTALYWYRQSLGQGLEFLIYFQGNSAPDKSGLPSDRFSAERTGGSVSTLTIQRTQQEDSAVYLCASSRGFSYNEQFFGPGTRLTVL.

The V call is TRBV28, the J call TRBJ2-7; 10 bases map to TRBD1. V was clipped by 5 bases and J by 1 base; unmatched bases: 2. Germline V CDR1 and CDR2: MDHEN, SYDVKM. CDR3 length: 14 amino acids. The CDR3 DNA is TGTGCCAGCAGTGGGACAGGGGCTTCCTACGAGCAGTACTTC. This gives the protein CASSGTGASYEQYF.

The gene calls are TRBV28 and TRBJ2-5; tentatively, D is TRBD1 (6 bases). The J call may be mistaken, given a closer DNA end match to TRBJ2-7. The CDR3 contains 16 residues. Per germline, CDR1 MDHEN and CDR2 SYDVKM. This chain's CDR3 is CASSFIVGRGGYEQYF. The CDR3 bases are TGTGCCAGCAGTTTCATCGTCGGCAGGGGTGGCTACGAGCAGTACTTC.

V and J are TRBV29-1 and TRBJ2-7, with a possible D match to TRBD2 (5 bases). Per the germline V gene, CDR1 is SQVTM and CDR2 is ANQGSEA. CDR3 size: 12 residues. The V end lost 3 bases, the J end lost 5 bases, and 11 bases lay between the germline ends. CDR3: CSVDEGSHEQYF. Here the CDR3 DNA reads TGCAGCGTTGACGAGGGTTCCCACGAGCAGTACTTC.

The chain uses TRBV11-3 and TRBJ1-5; unclear D gene. Germline lookup yields CDR1 SGHNT and CDR2 YENEEA. The CDR3 sequence is 13 residues long. V lost 1 base and J lost 7, with 8 bases in between. The CDR3 DNA is TGTGCCAGCAGCTTAGCCCCTGTACAGCCCCAGCATTTT. The encoded protein is CASSLAPVQPQHF. Looking up the rest from reference TRBV11-3 and TRBJ1-5 gives the full variable domain: EAGVVQSPRYKIIEKKQPVAFWCNPISGHNTLYWYLQNLGQGPELLIRYENEEAVDDSQLPKDRFSAERLKGVDSTLKIQPAELGDSAVYLCASSLAPVQPQHFGDGTRLSIL.

This clone was detected many times. The chain couples TRBV28 to TRBJ1-5, with 8 bases matching TRBD1. The V gene's germline CDR1 is MDHEN and CDR2 SYDVKM. This CDR3 is built from 15 residues. The V segment lost 6 bases and the J segment 3 bases; nucleotides outside the gene matches: 7. CDR3 sequence reads: CASRGQGAYNQPQHF. The CDR3 DNA sequence: TGTGCCAGCAGGGGGCAGGGGGCTTACAATCAGCCCCAGCATTTT. Based on the CDR3 plus reference TRBV28 and TRBJ1-5, the full variable domain is DVKVTQSSRYLVKRTGEKVFLECVQDMDHENMFWYRQDPGLGLRLIYFSYDVKMKEKGDIPEGYSVSREKKERFSLILESASTNQTSMYLCASRGQGAYNQPQHFGDGTRLSIL.

Only a few counts were recorded for this clone. The V and J genes are TRBV27 and TRBJ2-7; TRBD2 agrees at 9 bases. V was pared by 6 bases and J by 2 bases, with 11 bases of the junction left unmatched. The CDR3 has 16 amino acids. Germline lookup yields CDR1 MNHEY and CDR2 SMNVEV (reference sequence). DNA for the CDR3: TGTGCCAGCAGCGCCCCCAGCGGGAGGTGGACCTACGAGCAGTACTTC. Translated, it gives CASSAPSGRWTYEQYF.

The rearrangement joins TRBV28 to TRBJ2-7; the D gene is possibly TRBD2 (6 bases). CDR3 length equals 13 residues. Trimming took off 6 bases at V and 3 bases at J, with 12 bases between the two ends. Germline CDR1 reads MDHEN; CDR2 reads SYDVKM. The CDR3 loop is CASSPRLVYEQYF. The CDR3, as DNA: TGTGCCAGCAGCCCAAGACTAGTCTACGAGCAGTACTTC.

The V and J genes are TRBV28 and TRBJ1-2; D not certain. Germline V gene lookup returns CDR1 MDHEN and CDR2 SYDVKM. V lost 6 bases to trimming and J lost 3 bases, with 11 bases between them. This CDR3 region has 13 residues. The CDR3 bases are TGTGCCAGCAGCAAAGGACGGGACTATGGCTACACCTTC. It translates to CASSKGRDYGYTF.